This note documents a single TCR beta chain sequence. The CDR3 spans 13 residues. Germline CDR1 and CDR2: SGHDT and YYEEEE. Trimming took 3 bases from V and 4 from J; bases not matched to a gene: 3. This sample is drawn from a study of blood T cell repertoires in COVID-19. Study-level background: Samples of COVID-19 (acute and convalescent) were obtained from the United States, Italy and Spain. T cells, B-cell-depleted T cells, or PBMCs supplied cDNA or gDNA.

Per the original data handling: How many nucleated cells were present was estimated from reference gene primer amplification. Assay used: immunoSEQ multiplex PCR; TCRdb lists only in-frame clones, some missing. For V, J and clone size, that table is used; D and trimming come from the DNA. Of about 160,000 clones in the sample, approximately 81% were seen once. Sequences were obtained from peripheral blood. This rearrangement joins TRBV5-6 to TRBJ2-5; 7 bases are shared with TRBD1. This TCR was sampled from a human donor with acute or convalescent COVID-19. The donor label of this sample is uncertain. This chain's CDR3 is CASSYRGVETQYF. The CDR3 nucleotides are TGTGCCAGCAGCTACAGGGGTGTAGAGACCCAGTACTTC. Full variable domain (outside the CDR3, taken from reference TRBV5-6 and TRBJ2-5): DAGVTQSPTHLIKTRGQQVTLRCSPKSGHDTVSWYQQALGQGPQFIFQYYEEEERQRGNFPDRFSGHQFPNYSSELNVNALLLGDSALYLCASSYRGVETQYFGPGTRLLVL.